This T cell receptor beta chain is from a study of cytomegalovirus exposure and HLA in healthy donors. General study results and limits: About 87% or about 30% of the time was how often most TCR beta V segments were productive, according to an earlier analysis.

Use of 60 Vbeta and 13 Jbeta primers characterized the PCR. Authors' analysis steps: Roughly 11 million of the about 80 million unique TCR beta chains counted in a later analysis were shared. Clones were sequenced by immunoSEQ multiplex PCR, and TCRdb holds only the in-frame ones, with some missing. V, J and clone size reflect that table, while D and trimming were determined from the DNA. This table holds 150,000 to 250,000 clones, 65% to 90% found once. The junction had 10 bases not matched to a gene; V was cut back by 6 bases and J by 4 bases. Looked up from germline, CDR1 is MNHNY and CDR2 is SVGAGI (reference sequence). The CDR3 is 15 amino acids. With respect to this clone: What it recognizes is unknown.

This receptor was obtained from a woman aged 45 to 65 in good health and CMV-seronegative. The sample was PBMCs. The chain recombines TRBV6-6 with TRBJ2-7; 9 nucleotides align to TRBD2. CDR3 DNA sequence: TGTGCCAGCAGACCTACAGCGGGAGGTATGTACGAGCAGTACTTC. It is translated as CASRPTAGGMYEQYF.